One and the same sample provided the 19 T cell receptor beta chains below, sequenced in a study of T cells and Merkel cell carcinoma outcomes. Profiled with immunoSEQ multiplex PCR; TCRdb holds only in-frame clones, not every one. The profile shows under 20,000 clones, over 70% of them singletons. The sequenced sample was tumor tissue from Merkel cell carcinoma. These receptor sequences come from a human donor with Merkel cell carcinoma.

The V gene is TRBV18, the J gene TRBJ1-2; 7 nucleotides match TRBD1. CDR3 size: 15 residues. CDR1 KGHSH and CDR2 LQKENI come from the germline V gene. Trimming took 3 bases from V and 4 from J; bases not matched to a gene: 8. CDR3 residues: CASSPTGQELYGYTF. The DNA of the CDR3 is TGTGCCAGCTCACCGACAGGGCAGGAACTCTATGGCTACACCTTC.

V and J are TRBV5-1 and TRBJ1-2; D uncertain. This CDR3 comprises 15 residues. Germline loops: CDR1 SGHRS, CDR2 YFSETQ. Trimming pared 0 bases from V and 0 bases from J, leaving 9 bases between. CDR3: CASSLVHNSNYGYTF. The CDR3 DNA reads as TGCGCCAGCAGCTTGGTTCACAATTCTAACTATGGCTACACCTTC.

The V gene is TRBV5-6, the J gene TRBJ2-7; perhaps TRBD1 as D (6 bases). Germline CDR1 and CDR2: SGHDT and YYEEEE. CDR3 length: 16 amino acids. V gave up 3 bases and J gave up 2 bases, with 18 bases separating them. CDR3 sequence: CASSSHTGTLPYEQYF. CDR3 nucleotides: TGTGCCAGCAGCTCGCACACCGGGACATTGCCCTACGAGCAGTACTTC. The variable domain in full, completed from reference TRBV5-6 and TRBJ2-7, reads DAGVTQSPTHLIKTRGQQVTLRCSPKSGHDTVSWYQQALGQGPQFIFQYYEEEERQRGNFPDRFSGHQFPNYSSELNVNALLLGDSALYLCASSSHTGTLPYEQYFGPGTRLTVT.

V gene TRBV5-8 combines with J gene TRBJ2-3; the D call may be TRBD1 or TRBD2 (5 bases each). V lost 0 bases, J lost 2 bases, and 13 bases lay in between. The CDR3 spans 16 residues. CDR1 is SGHTS, CDR2 YDEGEE, per germline. CDR3 protein: CASSLAGASITDTQYF. CDR3 coding DNA: TGTGCCAGCAGCTTGGCCGGGGCTAGCATCACAGATACGCAGTATTTT.

The chain employs TRBV29-1 and TRBJ2-3; D is undetermined. This CDR3 region has 11 residues. Between the trimmed V and J ends, which lost 4 bases and 7 bases, there was a span of 9 bases. CDR1 is SQVTM and CDR2 is ANQGSEA in the germline V gene. CDR3 loop: CSVVVGNTQYF. The CDR3 nucleotides are TGCAGCGTTGTTGTGGGGAATACGCAGTATTTT.

J is TRBJ1-1 and V is TRBV6-5, with D unresolved. Per germline, CDR1 MNHEY and CDR2 SVGAGI. With 7 bases removed from V and 3 bases from J, the gap between germline ends came to 6 bases. The CDR3 totals 11 residues. The CDR3 DNA reads as TGTGCCAGCAAATCAGACACTGAAGCTTTCTTT. Its protein is CASKSDTEAFF.

The V call is TRBV7-9, the J call TRBJ2-1; TRBD1 aligns across 9 bases. Germline CDR1 reads SEHNR; CDR2 reads FQNEAQ (reference sequence). The junction had 2 bases not matched to a gene; V was cut back by 3 bases and J by 5 bases. This CDR3 has 14 amino acids. The CDR3 coding sequence is TGTGCCAGCAGCTTGTACAGGGGGCACAATGAGCAGTTCTTC. Amino acid sequence: CASSLYRGHNEQFF.

The V call is TRBV19, the J call TRBJ1-5, with 7 bases aligning to TRBD1. This CDR3 is built from 16 residues. The V gene's germline CDR1 is LNHDA and CDR2 SQIVND (reference sequence). V dropped 3 bases and J dropped 5; count of bases not matched to a gene: 10. For the CDR3, the DNA is TGTGCCAGTAGTATCGGGCAGGGGGAAGGCTATCAGCCCCAGCATTTT. Translating gives CASSIGQGEGYQPQHF. Together with reference TRBV19 and TRBJ1-5, the CDR3 gives the full variable domain: DGGITQSPKYLFRKEGQNVTLSCEQNLNHDAMYWYRQDPGQGLRLIYYSQIVNDFQKGDIAEGYSVSREKKESFPLTVTSAQKNPTAFYLCASSIGQGEGYQPQHFGDGTRLSIL.

The chain couples TRBV7-9 to TRBJ1-2; a possible D gene is TRBD1 (6 bases). The V gene's germline CDR1 is SEHNR and CDR2 FQNEAQ (reference sequence). This CDR3 is built from 14 residues. V was cut by 3 bases and J by 3 bases, with 11 bases left in between. The CDR3 loop reads CASSLGDIYYGYTF. CDR3 coding DNA: TGTGCCAGCAGCTTGGGGGACATTTACTATGGCTACACCTTC.

V gene TRBV11-1 combines with J gene TRBJ2-2; no reliable D call. V lost 3 bases to trimming and J lost 9 bases, with 8 bases between them. CDR1 is SGHAT and CDR2 is FQDESV in the germline V gene (reference sequence). This CDR3 is 12 amino acids long. CDR3 bases: TGTGCCAGCAGCTTGTCGGCGAGGGAGCTGTTTTTT. This translates into CASSLSARELFF.

The chain recombines TRBV12-2 with TRBJ1-5. TRBV12-2 is a listed pseudogene. The CDR3 is 21 residues long. CDR3 loop: CASRLGIRGRGQLTSNQPQHF. The CDR3 coding sequence is TGTGCAAGTCGCTTAGGGATCCGGGGGCGCGGACAACTTACATCCAATCAGCCCCAGCATTTT.

The J gene is TRBJ2-1, the V gene TRBV27; possibly TRBD1 for D (5 bases). The germline gives CDR1 MNHEY, CDR2 SMNVEV (reference sequence). The CDR3 is 15 amino acids. V lost 3 bases and J 7 bases, leaving 16 bases between the germline ends. This chain's CDR3 is CASSLVAEPGNEQFF. CDR3 nucleotides: TGTGCCAGCAGTTTGGTCGCAGAACCAGGGAATGAGCAGTTCTTC.

The chain couples TRBV6-6 to TRBJ1-2; D is unresolved. Germline loops: CDR1 MNHNY, CDR2 SVGAGI (reference sequence). V shed 2 bases and J shed 2 bases, with 9 bases lying between them. The CDR3 has 14 amino acids. CDR3 protein: CASSYRGGNYGYTF. The DNA for the CDR3 is TGTGCCAGCAGTTACCGGGGAGGGAACTATGGCTACACCTTC.

Points on this clone: The CDR3 does not close with the conserved phenylalanine or tryptophan, likely indicating a read error. The CDR3 bases are TGTGCCAGCAAAAGCTCTGGAAACACCATATATGTT. Encoded protein: CASKSSGNTIYV. The rearrangement joins TRBV11-2 to TRBJ1-3; D gene ambiguous. Germline assignment: CDR1 SGHAT and CDR2 FQNNGV. V was shortened by 7 bases and J by 0 bases, with 4 bases between the two germline ends. This CDR3 spans 12 amino acids.

This chain links TRBV7-9 with TRBJ2-1; 7 nucleotides line up with TRBD2. Losses at the gene ends were 4 bases for V and 6 bases for J; bases not matched to a gene: 12. The CDR3 runs to 16 residues. Germline CDR1 SEHNR, CDR2 FQNEAQ (reference sequence). CDR3: CASSSFALAVFNEQFF. DNA of the CDR3: TGTGCCAGCAGCTCCTTCGCGCTAGCGGTGTTCAATGAGCAGTTCTTC.

The chain couples TRBV4-2 to TRBJ2-1, with 9 bases aligning to TRBD1. Trimming cost V 0 bases and J 9 bases; bases outside gene matches: 12. The CDR3 contains 17 residues. The germline V gene encodes CDR1 LGHNA and CDR2 YNFKEQ. The CDR3 DNA sequence: TGTGCCAGCAGCCAAGAGGGGAGCACAGGGGGCCTTGGTGAGCAGTTCTTC. Residues: CASSQEGSTGGLGEQFF.

The chain joins TRBV9 to TRBJ2-1; no clear D. Germline CDR1 is SGDLS and CDR2 is YYNGEE. The CDR3 runs to 14 residues. Trimming took 0 bases from V and 4 from J, leaving 8 bases between them. CDR3 sequence: CASSVATAYNEQFF. The CDR3 nucleotides read TGTGCCAGCAGCGTAGCAACCGCGTACAATGAGCAGTTCTTC.

The J gene is TRBJ2-7, the V gene TRBV25-1; 8 positions match TRBD2. V lost 2 bases and J lost 3; bases outside the gene matches: 9. The germline gives CDR1 MGHDK, CDR2 SYGVNS. CDR3 length: 16 amino acids. The CDR3 DNA reads TGTGCCAGCAGTGAAGGCCCCCGGGAGGGGGACTACGAGCAGTACTTC. This codes for CASSEGPREGDYEQYF.

The chain has TRBV7-8 and TRBJ2-5; tentatively, D is TRBD1 (5 bases). The CDR3 spans 14 residues. Between the trimmed V and J ends, which lost 5 bases and 5 bases, there was a span of 15 bases. Germline V gene data show CDR1 as SGHVS and CDR2 as FQNEAQ. The CDR3, as DNA: TGTGCCAGCAGCGCCAACAGGTGGGGTGAGACCCAGTACTTC. It codes for CASSANRWGETQYF.